This TCR beta chain is drawn from a study of T cells in Graves' hyperthyroidism and ophthalmopathy. CDR3 length: 8 residues. Germline assignment: CDR1 SQVTM and CDR2 ANQGSEA. The V and J ends lost 7 bases and 8 bases respectively, with 5 bases between them. Ten or more counts support this clonotype. RNA transcripts provided the source from which TCR beta CDR3 regions were amplified. HTBI primers were the set used in a first-round RT-PCR of the TCR CDR3. TCRdb re-called the multiplex PCR reads through MiXCR, storing one row per CDR3 protein. In the table there are roughly 510,000 distinct CDR3 sequences, roughly 20% of which are singletons.

J is TRBJ1-2 and V is TRBV29-1, with no clear D. Sequencing input: blood. This receptor was taken from a young man with Graves' hyperthyroidism. The CDR3 DNA follows: TGCAGCGGTGAGGGCTACACCTTC. It codes for CSGEGYTF.